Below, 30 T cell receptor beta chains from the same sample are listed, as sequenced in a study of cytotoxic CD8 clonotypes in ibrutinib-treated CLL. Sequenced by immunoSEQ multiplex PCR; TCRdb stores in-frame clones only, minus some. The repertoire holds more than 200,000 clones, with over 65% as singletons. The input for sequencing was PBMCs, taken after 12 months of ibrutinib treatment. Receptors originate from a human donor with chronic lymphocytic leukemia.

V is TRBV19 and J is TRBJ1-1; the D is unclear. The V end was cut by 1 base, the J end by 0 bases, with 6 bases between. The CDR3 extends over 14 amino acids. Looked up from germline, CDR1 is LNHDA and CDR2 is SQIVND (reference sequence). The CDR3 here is CASSIGTVNTEAFF. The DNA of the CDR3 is TGTGCCAGTAGTATAGGTACGGTGAACACTGAAGCTTTCTTT. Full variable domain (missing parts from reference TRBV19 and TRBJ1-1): DGGITQSPKYLFRKEGQNVTLSCEQNLNHDAMYWYRQDPGQGLRLIYYSQIVNDFQKGDIAEGYSVSREKKESFPLTVTSAQKNPTAFYLCASSIGTVNTEAFFGQGTRLTVV.

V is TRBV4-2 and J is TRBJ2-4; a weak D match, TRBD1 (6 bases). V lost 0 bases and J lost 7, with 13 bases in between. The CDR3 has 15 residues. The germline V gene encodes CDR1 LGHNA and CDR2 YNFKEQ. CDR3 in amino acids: CASSQEQRQGNIQYF. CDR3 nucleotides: TGTGCCAGCAGCCAAGAACAGAGGCAGGGGAACATTCAGTACTTC.

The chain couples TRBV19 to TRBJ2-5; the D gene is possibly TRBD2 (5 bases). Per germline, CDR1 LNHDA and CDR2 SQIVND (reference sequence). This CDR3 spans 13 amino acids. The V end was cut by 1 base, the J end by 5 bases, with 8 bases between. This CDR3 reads CASSIGLTETQYF. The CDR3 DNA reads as TGTGCCAGTAGTATAGGACTAACTGAGACCCAGTACTTC. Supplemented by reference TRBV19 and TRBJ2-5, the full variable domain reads DGGITQSPKYLFRKEGQNVTLSCEQNLNHDAMYWYRQDPGQGLRLIYYSQIVNDFQKGDIAEGYSVSREKKESFPLTVTSAQKNPTAFYLCASSIGLTETQYFGPGTRLLVL.

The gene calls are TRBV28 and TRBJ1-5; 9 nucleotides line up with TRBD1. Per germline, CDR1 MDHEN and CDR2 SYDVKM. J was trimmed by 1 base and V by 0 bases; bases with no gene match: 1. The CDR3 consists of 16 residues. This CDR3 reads CASSLWTGGSNQPQHF. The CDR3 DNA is TGTGCCAGCAGTTTATGGACAGGGGGAAGCAATCAGCCCCAGCATTTT. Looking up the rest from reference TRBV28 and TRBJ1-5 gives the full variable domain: DVKVTQSSRYLVKRTGEKVFLECVQDMDHENMFWYRQDPGLGLRLIYFSYDVKMKEKGDIPEGYSVSREKKERFSLILESASTNQTSMYLCASSLWTGGSNQPQHFGDGTRLSIL.

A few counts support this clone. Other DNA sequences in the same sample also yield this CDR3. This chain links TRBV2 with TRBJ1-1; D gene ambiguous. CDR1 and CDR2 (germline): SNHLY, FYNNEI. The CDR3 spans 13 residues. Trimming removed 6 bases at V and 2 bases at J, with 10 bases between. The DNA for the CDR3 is TGTGCCAGCAGCGTGGACGCTAACACTGAAGCTTTCTTT. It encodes CASSVDANTEAFF.

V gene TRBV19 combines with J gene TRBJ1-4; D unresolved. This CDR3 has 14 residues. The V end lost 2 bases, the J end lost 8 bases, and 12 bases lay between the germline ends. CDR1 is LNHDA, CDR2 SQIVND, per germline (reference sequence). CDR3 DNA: TGTGCCAGTAGTATACAGTCCTCAGTGGAAAAACTGTTTTTT. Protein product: CASSIQSSVEKLFF.

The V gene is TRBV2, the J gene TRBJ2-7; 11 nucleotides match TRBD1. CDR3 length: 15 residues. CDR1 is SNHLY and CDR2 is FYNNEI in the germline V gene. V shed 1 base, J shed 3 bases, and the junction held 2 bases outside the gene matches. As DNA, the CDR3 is TGTGCCAGCAGTGAAGAAGGGACAGGGGGCTACGAGCAGTACTTC. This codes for CASSEEGTGGYEQYF.

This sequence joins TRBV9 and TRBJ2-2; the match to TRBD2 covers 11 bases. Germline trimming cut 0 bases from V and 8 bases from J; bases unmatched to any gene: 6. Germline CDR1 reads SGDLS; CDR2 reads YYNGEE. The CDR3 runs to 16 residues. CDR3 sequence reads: CASSVEGLADKGELFF. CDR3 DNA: TGTGCCAGCAGCGTAGAGGGACTAGCGGATAAAGGGGAGCTGTTTTTT.

DNA of the CDR3: TGCGCCAGCAGCACAACCGGGACTAGCGAAGAGACCCAGTACTTC. Translation gives CASSTTGTSEETQYF. This rearrangement joins TRBV5-1 to TRBJ2-5, with 10 bases identical to TRBD2. Per germline, CDR1 SGHRS and CDR2 YFSETQ. V trimming: 4 bases; J trimming: 3 bases; junction bases outside the gene matches: 6. The length of the CDR3 is 15 residues.

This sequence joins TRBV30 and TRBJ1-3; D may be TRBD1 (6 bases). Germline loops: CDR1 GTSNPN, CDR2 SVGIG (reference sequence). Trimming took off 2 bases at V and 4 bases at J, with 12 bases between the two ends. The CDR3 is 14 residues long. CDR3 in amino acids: CAWSTGKQGNTIYF. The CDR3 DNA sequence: TGTGCCTGGAGTACAGGGAAGCAAGGAAACACCATATATTTT. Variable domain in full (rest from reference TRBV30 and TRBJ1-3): SQTIHQWPATLVQPVGSPLSLECTVEGTSNPNLYWYRQAAGRGLQLLFYSVGIGQISSEVPQNLSASRPQDRQFILSSKKLLLSDSGFYLCAWSTGKQGNTIYFGEGSWLTVV.

CDR3 amino acids: CSVVLAGTEAFF. DNA for the CDR3: TGCAGCGTTGTTTTAGCTGGTACTGAAGCTTTCTTT. The rearrangement uses TRBV29-1 and TRBJ1-1; D is uncertain. The ends were cut back, 4 bases at V and 5 bases at J, with 11 bases in the middle. There are 12 residues in the CDR3. Germline V gives CDR1 SQVTM, CDR2 ANQGSEA.

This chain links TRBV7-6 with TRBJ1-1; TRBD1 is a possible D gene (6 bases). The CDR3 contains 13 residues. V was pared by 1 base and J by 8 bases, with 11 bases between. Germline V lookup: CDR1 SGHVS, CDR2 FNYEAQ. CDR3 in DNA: TGTGCCAGCAGCTTAGGGGGGCATTCCGAAGCTTTCTTT. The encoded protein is CASSLGGHSEAFF.

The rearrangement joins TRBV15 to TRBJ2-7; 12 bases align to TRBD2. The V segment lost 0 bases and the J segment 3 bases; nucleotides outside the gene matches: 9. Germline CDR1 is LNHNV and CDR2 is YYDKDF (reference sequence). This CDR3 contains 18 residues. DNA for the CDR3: TGTGCCACCAGCAGAGACCGCCCTGGACTAGCGGGGAGCTACGAGCAGTACTTC. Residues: CATSRDRPGLAGSYEQYF.

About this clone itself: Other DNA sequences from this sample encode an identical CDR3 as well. The CDR3: CASRPTGAAGTGELFF. The CDR3 DNA is TGCGCCAGCAGACCGACGGGGGCCGCGGGTACCGGGGAGCTGTTTTTT. The chain uses TRBV5-1 and TRBJ2-2, with D tentatively TRBD1 or TRBD2 (6 bases each). The CDR3 covers 16 residues. V was shortened by 5 bases and J by 5 bases, with 19 bases between the two germline ends. Germline CDR1 reads SGHRS; CDR2 reads YFSETQ. The variable domain in full, completed from reference TRBV5-1 and TRBJ2-2, reads KAGVTQTPRYLIKTRGQQVTLSCSPISGHRSVSWYQQTPGQGLQFLFEYFSETQRNKGNFPGRFSGRQFSNSRSEMNVSTLELGDSALYLCASRPTGAAGTGELFFGEGSRLTVL.

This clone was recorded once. CDR3 DNA: TGTGCCAGCAGTTACCGTTCAGTGAACACTGAAGCTTTCTTT. This codes for CASSYRSVNTEAFF. This chain links TRBV6-5 with TRBJ1-1; no definite D call. There are 14 residues in the CDR3. Trimming took 2 bases from V and 0 from J, leaving 7 bases between them. The V gene's germline CDR1 is MNHEY and CDR2 SVGAGI.

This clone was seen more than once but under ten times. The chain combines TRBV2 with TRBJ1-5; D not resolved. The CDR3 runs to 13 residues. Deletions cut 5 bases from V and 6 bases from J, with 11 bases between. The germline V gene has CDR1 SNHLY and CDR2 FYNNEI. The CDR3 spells CASSPQAAQPQHF. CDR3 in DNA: TGTGCCAGCAGTCCTCAGGCAGCTCAGCCCCAGCATTTT.

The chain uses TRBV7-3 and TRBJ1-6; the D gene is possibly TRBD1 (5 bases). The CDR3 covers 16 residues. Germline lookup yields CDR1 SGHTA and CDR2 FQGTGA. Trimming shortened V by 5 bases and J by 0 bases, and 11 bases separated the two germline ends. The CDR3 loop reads CASSLGGSSYNSPLHF. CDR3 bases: TGTGCCAGCAGCCTGGGGGGGAGCTCCTATAATTCACCCCTCCACTTT.

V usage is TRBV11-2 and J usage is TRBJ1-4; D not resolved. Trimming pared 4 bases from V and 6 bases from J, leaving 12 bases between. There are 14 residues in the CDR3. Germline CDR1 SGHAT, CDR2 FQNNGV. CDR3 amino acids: CASSSGKLDEKLFF. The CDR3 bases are TGTGCCAGCAGCTCCGGGAAATTGGATGAAAAACTGTTTTTT.

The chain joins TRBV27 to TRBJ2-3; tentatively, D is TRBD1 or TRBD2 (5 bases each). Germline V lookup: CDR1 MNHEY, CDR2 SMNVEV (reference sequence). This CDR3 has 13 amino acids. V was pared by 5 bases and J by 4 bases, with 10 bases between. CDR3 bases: TGTGCCAGCAGTACGGGGCGGTCAGATACGCAGTATTTT. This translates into CASSTGRSDTQYF.

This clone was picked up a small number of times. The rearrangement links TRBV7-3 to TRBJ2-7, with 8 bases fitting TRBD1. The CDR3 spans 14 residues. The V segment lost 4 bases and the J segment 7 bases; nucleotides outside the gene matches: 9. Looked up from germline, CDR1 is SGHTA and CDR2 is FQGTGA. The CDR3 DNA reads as TGTGCCAGCAGCTCCGGGACAGGTGTAAGGGAGCAGTACTTC. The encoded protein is CASSSGTGVREQYF.

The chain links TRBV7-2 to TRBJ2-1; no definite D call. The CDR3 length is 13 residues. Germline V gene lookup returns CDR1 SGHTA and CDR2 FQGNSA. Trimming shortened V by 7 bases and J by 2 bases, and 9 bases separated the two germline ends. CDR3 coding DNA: TGTGCCAGCACGCCGCTTACCTACAATGAGCAGTTCTTC. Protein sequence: CASTPLTYNEQFF.

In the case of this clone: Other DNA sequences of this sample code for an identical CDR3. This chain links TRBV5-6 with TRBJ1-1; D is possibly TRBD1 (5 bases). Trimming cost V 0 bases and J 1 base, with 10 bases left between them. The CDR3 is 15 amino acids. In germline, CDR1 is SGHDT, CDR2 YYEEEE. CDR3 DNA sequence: TGTGCCAGCAGCTTGGTAGGGACGGGGAACACTGAAGCTTTCTTT. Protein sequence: CASSLVGTGNTEAFF.

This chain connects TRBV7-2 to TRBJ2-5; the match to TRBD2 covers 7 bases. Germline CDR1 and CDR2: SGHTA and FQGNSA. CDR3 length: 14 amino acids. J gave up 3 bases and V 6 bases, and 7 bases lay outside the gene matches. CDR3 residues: CASSPSGPKETQYF. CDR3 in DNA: TGTGCCAGCAGTCCTAGCGGCCCCAAAGAGACCCAGTACTTC.

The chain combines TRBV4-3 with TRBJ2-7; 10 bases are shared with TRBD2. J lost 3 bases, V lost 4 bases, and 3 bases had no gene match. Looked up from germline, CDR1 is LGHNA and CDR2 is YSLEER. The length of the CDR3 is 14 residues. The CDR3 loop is CASSRTSGFYEQYF. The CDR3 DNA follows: TGCGCCAGCAGCCGGACTAGCGGCTTCTACGAGCAGTACTTC.

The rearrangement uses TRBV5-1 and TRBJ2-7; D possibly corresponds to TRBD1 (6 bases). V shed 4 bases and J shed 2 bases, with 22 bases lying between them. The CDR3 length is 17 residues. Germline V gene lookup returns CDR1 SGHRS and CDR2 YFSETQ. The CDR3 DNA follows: TGCGCCAGCAGCGAGAACCCCCGACAGGCCCGGCCCTACGAGCAGTACTTC. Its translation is CASSENPRQARPYEQYF. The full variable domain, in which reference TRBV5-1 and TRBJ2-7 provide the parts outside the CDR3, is KAGVTQTPRYLIKTRGQQVTLSCSPISGHRSVSWYQQTPGQGLQFLFEYFSETQRNKGNFPGRFSGRQFSNSRSEMNVSTLELGDSALYLCASSENPRQARPYEQYFGPGTRLTVT.

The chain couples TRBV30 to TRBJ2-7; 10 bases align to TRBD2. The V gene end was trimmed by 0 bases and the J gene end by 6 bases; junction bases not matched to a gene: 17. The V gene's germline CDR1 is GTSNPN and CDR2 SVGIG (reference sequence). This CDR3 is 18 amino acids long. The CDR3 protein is CAWSVVGRRAGGPSEQYF. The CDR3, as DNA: TGTGCCTGGAGTGTAGTGGGCCGGAGAGCGGGAGGGCCTAGCGAGCAGTACTTC. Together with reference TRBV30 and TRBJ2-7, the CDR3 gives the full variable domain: SQTIHQWPATLVQPVGSPLSLECTVEGTSNPNLYWYRQAAGRGLQLLFYSVGIGQISSEVPQNLSASRPQDRQFILSSKKLLLSDSGFYLCAWSVVGRRAGGPSEQYFGPGTRLTVT.

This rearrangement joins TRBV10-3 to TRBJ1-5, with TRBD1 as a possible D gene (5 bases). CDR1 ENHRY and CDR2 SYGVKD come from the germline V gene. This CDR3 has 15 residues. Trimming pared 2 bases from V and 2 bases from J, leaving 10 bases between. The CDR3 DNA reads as TGTGCCATCAGTGAGGGCAGGGCAGGCAATCAGCCCCAGCATTTT. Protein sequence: CAISEGRAGNQPQHF.

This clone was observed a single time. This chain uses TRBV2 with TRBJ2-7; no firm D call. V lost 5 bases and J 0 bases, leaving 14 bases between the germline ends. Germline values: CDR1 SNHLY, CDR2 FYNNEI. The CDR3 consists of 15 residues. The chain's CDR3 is CASSTEGPPSYEQYF. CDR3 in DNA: TGTGCCAGCAGTACCGAAGGACCACCCTCCTACGAGCAGTACTTC.

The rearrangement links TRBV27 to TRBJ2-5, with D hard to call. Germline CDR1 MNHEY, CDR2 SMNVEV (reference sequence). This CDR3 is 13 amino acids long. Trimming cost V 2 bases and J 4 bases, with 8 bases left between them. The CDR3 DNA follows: TGTGCCAGCAGTTTACGGACCGGAGAGACCCAGTACTTC. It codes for CASSLRTGETQYF.

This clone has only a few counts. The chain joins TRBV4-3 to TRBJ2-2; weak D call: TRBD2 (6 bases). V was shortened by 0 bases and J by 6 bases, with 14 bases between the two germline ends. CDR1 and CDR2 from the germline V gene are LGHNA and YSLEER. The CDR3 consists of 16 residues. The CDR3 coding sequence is TGCGCCAGCAGCCAAGAGGTCGGGAGATGGTCCGGGGAGCTGTTTTTT. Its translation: CASSQEVGRWSGELFF.